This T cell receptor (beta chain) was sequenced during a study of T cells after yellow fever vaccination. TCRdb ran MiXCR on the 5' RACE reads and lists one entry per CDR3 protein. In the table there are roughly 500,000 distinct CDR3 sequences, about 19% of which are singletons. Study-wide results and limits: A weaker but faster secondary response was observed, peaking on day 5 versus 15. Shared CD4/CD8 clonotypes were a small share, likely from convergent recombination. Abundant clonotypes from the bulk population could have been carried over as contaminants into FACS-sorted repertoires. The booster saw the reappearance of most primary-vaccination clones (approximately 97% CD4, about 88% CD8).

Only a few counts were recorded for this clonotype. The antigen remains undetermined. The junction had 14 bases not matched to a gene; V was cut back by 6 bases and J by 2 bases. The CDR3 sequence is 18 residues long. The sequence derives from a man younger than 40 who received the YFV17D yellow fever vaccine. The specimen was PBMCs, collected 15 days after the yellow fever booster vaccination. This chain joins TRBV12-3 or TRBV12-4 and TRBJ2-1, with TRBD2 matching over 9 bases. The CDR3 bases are TGTGCCAGCAGCTCTTCTTTATCTAGCGGGAACCCCTACAATGAGCAGTTCTTC. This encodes CASSSSLSSGNPYNEQFF.